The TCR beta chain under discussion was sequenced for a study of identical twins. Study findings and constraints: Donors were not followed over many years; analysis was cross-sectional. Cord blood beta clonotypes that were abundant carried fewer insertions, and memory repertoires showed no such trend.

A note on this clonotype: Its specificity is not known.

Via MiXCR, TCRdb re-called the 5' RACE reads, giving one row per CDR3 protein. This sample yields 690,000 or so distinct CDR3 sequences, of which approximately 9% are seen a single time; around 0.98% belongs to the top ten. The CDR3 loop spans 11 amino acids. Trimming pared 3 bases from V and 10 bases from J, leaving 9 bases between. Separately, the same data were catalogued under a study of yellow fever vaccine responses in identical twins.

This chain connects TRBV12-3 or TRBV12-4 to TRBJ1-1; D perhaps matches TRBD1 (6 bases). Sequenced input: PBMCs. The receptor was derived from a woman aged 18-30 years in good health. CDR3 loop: CASSFSGVAFF. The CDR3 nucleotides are TGTGCCAGCAGTTTCTCAGGGGTAGCTTTCTTT.